This TCR beta chain derives from a study of T cells expressing NK-cell markers. Study overall: Source material for TCR beta repertoires consisted of sorted CD3+CD56+NKG2C+, CD3+CD56+NKG2C- and CD3+CD56-NKG2C+ T cells.

Germline V gene lookup returns CDR1 MNHEY and CDR2 SVGAGI. The length of the CDR3 is 16 residues. From the 5' RACE reads, TCRdb lists one entry per CDR3 protein and no DNA. In total, the table holds 350,000 to 450,000 distinct CDR3 sequences. Specimen: blood T cells: a sorted CD56 or NKG2C T cell subset, CD4+ or CD8+ T cells, or bulk PBMC T cells (not recorded which). This TCR derives from a man between 18 and 69 years old in good health. The chain employs TRBV6-5 and TRBJ2-1; TCRdb's assignment of TRBD1 cannot be checked, as there is no DNA. The chain's CDR3 is CASIPQGAKRYNEQFF.